What follows is one TCR beta chain and its context. This entry is derived from a study of T-cell reconstitution after alpha-beta-depleted transplantation in children. For TCRbeta, the library was prepared with unique molecular identifiers. TCRdb re-called the PCR reads with MiXCR, one entry per CDR3 protein. Seen here are about 290,000 distinct CDR3 sequences, 10% observed once, and the top ten hold 7.5%. The ends were cut back, 2 bases at V and 5 bases at J, with 20 bases in the middle. CDR3 size: 17 residues. Germline lookup yields CDR1 LGHNA and CDR2 YSLEER. Source: PBMCs, taken before TCRalphabeta/CD19-depleted stem cell transplant. V and J are TRBV4-3 and TRBJ2-3; a weak D match, TRBD1 (6 bases). This TCR was recovered from a boy under three years old with acute myeloid leukemia, due to receive a stem cell transplant. CDR3 protein: CASSQHPKQGRRDTQYF. For the CDR3, the DNA is TGCGCCAGCAGCCAACATCCCAAACAGGGCCGCAGAGATACGCAGTATTTT.